This T cell receptor beta chain was recorded in a study of blood T cell repertoires in COVID-19. Study background: The United States, Italy and Spain provided the acute and convalescent COVID-19 samples.

Germline CDR1 WSHSY, CDR2 SAAADI. The CDR3 runs 12 residues. The V end lost 8 bases, the J end lost 3 bases, and 11 bases lay between the germline ends. Authors' data handling: Amplified reference gene primers provided the basis for estimating nucleated cell counts. The data were produced by immunoSEQ multiplex PCR, yet TCRdb's version contains in-frame clones alone and is incomplete. For V, J and clone size, that table is used; D and trimming come from the DNA. The data show approximately 220,000 clones, 86% seen once. Sequencing was done on a sample of peripheral blood. The origin of this receptor is a woman in her forties or fifties with acute or convalescent COVID-19. V and J are TRBV10-2 and TRBJ2-7; D unresolved. CDR3 sequence (DNA): TGCGCCAGCCTCGCGTCCAACTACGAGCAGTACTTC. This gives the protein CASLASNYEQYF.